Sequencing of this TCR beta chain was carried out in a study of CD8 T cells in ankylosing spondylitis (dated by TCRdb to the late 2010s). For context, the study as a whole: The study profiled T cell receptor beta repertoires in healthy donors and ankylosing spondylitis patients to find disease-linked TCR variants. Peripheral blood was sampled, and synovial fluid was additionally collected from ankylosing spondylitis patients. The full study cohort comprised around 23 ankylosing spondylitis patients and 85 to 120 healthy donors. Results the study describes overall, beyond this receptor: The disease-linked clones were reported as significantly enriched in matched synovial fluid samples from ankylosing spondylitis patients. Some of the motif variants had been reported before in the synovial fluid and blood of reactive arthritis patients, a finding that suggests common disease-initiation mechanisms. The disease-linked clones showed a CD8+ phenotype and occurred at relatively low frequencies in peripheral blood. Blood from ankylosing spondylitis patients appeared to be characterized by a TCR beta motif made up of about 8 highly homologous amino acid variants.

Sequencing took place on an Illumina HiSeq 2500. Quantitative 5'-RACE with molecular barcodes was used to prepare TCR beta libraries. In the source study's methods: A new computational method based on a probabilistic model of VDJ rearrangement was used to identify disease-linked TCR variants. In TCRdb, the public reads were trimmed at Q25 with fastp and aligned with MiXCR, with productive beta chains retained. A single entry per CDR3 protein holds the most common genes and DNA from its merged rows. These V and J calls rely on TCRdb rather than the paper's analysis. This sample gives 36,000 or so distinct CDR3 sequences in total; 4.5% to 6% of them show up just once. Approximately 12% of the sample is taken by the ten largest. This clonotype was seen at least ten times. It lacks a known antigen. There are no base qualities to consult, and no much larger clone falls within one base. The clonotype originates from a male donor with ankylosing spondylitis or in good health (not recorded which). The sequenced sample was blood, either unsorted or a sorted T cell fraction (not recorded which).

This receptor carries the CDR3 CASSTWTGSSYEQYF. The DNA is TGTGCCAGCAGTACATGGACTGGAAGCTCCTACGAGCAGTACTTC. The chain was built from TRBV6-5 and TRBJ2-7, with a weak D call of TRBD2 (5 bases match). The CDR3 runs 15 residues from the cysteine to the phenylalanine. The read is trimmed to its CDR3 DNA, 45 bases read in frame from base 1. CDR1 is given as MNHEY and CDR2 as SVGAGI, both from the germline V gene. Trimming takes 5 bases from V and 0 bases from J, and the germline ends sit 14 bases apart.